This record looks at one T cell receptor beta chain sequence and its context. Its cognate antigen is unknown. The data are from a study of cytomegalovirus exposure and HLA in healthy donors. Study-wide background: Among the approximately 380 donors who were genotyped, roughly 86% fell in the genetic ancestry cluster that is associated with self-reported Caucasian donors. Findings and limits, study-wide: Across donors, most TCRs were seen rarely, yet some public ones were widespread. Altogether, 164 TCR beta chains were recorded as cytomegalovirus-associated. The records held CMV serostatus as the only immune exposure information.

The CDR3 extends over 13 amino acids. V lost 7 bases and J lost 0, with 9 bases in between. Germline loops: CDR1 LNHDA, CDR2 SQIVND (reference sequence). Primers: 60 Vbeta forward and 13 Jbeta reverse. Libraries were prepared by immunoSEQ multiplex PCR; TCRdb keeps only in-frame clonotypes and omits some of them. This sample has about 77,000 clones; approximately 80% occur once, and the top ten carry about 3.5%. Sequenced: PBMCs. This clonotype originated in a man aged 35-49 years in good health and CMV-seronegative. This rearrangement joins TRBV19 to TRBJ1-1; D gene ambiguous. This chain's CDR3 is CASKSTVNTEAFF. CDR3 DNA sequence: TGTGCCAGTAAATCCACGGTGAACACTGAAGCTTTCTTT.